This TCR beta chain came from a study of graft-versus-host responses after intestinal transplantation. Assay used: immunoSEQ multiplex PCR; TCRdb lists only in-frame clones, some missing. Of around 120,000 clones listed, just under 95% are singletons. The V gene lost 3 bases and the J gene lost 4 bases, with 7 bases spanning the gap. The CDR3 consists of 11 residues. Germline CDR1 is DFQATT and CDR2 is SNEGSKA (reference sequence). Notes on this clone: The target antigen is unknown.

The starting material was unstimulated CD4+ T cells sorted from spleen or lymph node cells, obtained before intestinal transplant. The rearrangement links TRBV20-1 to TRBJ2-7; no definite D call. The origin of this receptor is a human donor who received an intestinal transplant. CDR3 in amino acids: CSARKAYEQYF. DNA for the CDR3: TGCAGTGCTAGGAAAGCTTACGAGCAGTACTTC.